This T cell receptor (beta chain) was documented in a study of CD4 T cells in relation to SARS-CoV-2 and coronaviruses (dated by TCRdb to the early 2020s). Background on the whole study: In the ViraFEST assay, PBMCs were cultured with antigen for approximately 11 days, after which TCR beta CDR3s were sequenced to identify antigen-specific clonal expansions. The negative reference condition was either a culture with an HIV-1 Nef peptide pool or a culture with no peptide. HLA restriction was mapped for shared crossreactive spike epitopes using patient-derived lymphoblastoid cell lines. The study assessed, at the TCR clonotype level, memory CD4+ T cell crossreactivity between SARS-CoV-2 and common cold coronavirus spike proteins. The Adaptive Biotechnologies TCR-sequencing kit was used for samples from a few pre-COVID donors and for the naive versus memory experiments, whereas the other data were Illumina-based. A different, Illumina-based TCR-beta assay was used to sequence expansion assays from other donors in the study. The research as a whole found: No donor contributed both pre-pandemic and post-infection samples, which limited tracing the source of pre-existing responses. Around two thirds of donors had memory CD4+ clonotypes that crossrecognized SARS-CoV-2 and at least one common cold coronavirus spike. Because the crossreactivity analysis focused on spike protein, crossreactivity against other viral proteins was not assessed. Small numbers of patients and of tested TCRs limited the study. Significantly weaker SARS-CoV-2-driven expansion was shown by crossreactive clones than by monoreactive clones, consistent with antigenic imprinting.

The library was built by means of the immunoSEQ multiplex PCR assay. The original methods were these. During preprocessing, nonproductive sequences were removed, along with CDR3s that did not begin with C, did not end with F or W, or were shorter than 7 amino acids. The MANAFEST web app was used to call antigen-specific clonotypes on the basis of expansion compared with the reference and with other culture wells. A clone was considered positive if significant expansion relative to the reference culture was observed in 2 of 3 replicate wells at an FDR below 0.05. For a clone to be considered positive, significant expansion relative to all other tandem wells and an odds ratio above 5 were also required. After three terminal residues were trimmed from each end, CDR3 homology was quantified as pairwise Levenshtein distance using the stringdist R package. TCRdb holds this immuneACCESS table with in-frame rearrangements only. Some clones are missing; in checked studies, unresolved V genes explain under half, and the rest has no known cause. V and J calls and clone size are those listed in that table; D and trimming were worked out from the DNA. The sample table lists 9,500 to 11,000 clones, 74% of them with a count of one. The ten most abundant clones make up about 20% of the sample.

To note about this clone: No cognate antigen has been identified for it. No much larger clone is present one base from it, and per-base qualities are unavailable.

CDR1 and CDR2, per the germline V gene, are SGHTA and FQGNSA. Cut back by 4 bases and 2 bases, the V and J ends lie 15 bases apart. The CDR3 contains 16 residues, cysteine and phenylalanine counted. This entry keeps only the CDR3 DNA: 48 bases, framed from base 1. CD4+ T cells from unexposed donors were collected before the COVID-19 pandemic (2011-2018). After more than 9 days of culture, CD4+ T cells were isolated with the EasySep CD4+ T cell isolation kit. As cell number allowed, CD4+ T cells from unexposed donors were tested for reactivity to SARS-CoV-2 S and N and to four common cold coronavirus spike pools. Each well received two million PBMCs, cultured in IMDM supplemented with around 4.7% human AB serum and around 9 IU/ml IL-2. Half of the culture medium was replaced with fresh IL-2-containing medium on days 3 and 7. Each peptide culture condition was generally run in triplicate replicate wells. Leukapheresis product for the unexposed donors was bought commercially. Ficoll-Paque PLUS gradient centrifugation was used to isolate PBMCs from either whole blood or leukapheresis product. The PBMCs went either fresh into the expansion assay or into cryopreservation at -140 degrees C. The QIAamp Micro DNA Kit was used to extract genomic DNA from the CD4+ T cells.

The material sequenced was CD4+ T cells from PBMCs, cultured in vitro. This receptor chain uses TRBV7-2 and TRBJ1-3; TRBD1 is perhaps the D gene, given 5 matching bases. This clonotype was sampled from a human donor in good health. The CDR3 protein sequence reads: CASSWGSRGPGNTIYF. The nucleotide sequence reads TGTGCCAGCAGCTGGGGAAGCCGGGGCCCTGGAAACACCATATATTTT.